This T cell receptor beta chain derives from a study of T cell responses to AZD1222 COVID-19 vaccine. Study outcomes and limitations: Donors, mostly white British, included more females; clonal diversity was possibly underestimated.

Assay: immunoSEQ multiplex PCR; the TCRdb copy retains only in-frame clones and omits some. The sample carries some 140,000 clones, over 85% recorded once. Germline CDR1 is MNHEY and CDR2 is SVGEGT. The CDR3 extends over 17 amino acids. The germline V and J ends were trimmed by 2 bases and 2 bases, with 16 bases remaining between them. Concerning this clone: Its antigen is unidentified.

This material consisted of peripheral blood, taken on day 0 of AZD1222 vaccination. This clonotype was sampled from an adult in good health. The chain combines TRBV6-2 or TRBV6-3 with TRBJ1-3; D call uncertain. The CDR3 loop is CASSYLAARLTGNTIYF. The CDR3 region has the DNA TGTGCCAGCAGTTACCTCGCGGCCCGGCTCACTGGAAACACCATATATTTT.